This entry is about one T cell receptor beta chain. There is no known antigen for this receptor. There are no base qualities to consult, and no much larger clone falls within one base. TCRbeta CDR3 regions were amplified from genomic DNA using the immunoSEQ Assay, a bias-controlled multiplex PCR. The paper's data handling went like this. The number of nucleated cells in each sample was estimated by amplification of reference gene primers within the assay. To quantify the absolute abundance of each unique TCRbeta CDR3 rearrangement, sequence reads were collapsed and filtered. Productive Simpson clonality was computed per sample as the square root of Simpson's diversity index over productive rearrangements. TCRdb re-hosts the immuneACCESS table, in-frame sequences only. Its copies lack some clones; in the studies checked, an unresolved V gene accounts for under half of them, and the cause for the rest is not known. That table furnishes V, J and clone size, whereas the DNA furnished D and trimming. This sample gives 95,000 or so clones in total; about nine tenths of them show up just once. Under 3.5% of the sample lies in the top ten.

Collaborating institutions collected whole blood in K2EDTA tubes following their own protocols. Collaborator samples were shipped for TCRbeta analysis as frozen whole blood, isolated PBMCs, or DNA extracted from either sample type. The sample belongs to a study of blood T cell repertoires in COVID-19 (dated by TCRdb to 2018 to 2020). Turning to the overall study: Samples from collaborators originated in the United States, Italy and Spain and spanned both the acute and convalescent phases of COVID-19. The repertoires were released in a freely available public database intended as a resource for research on the immune response to SARS-CoV-2. HLA class I and class II types, where available, came from metadata supplied by the sample provider rather than from assay-based typing. The prospective study material was composed of cDNA or gDNA derived from T cells, B-cell-depleted T cells, or PBMCs. Subjects who had been exposed to COVID-19, were actively infected with it, or had recovered from it provided the deeply sampled blood TCRbeta repertoires that made up the dataset. Samples were obtained from the ongoing ImmuneRACE study (first 160 participants) and from about 1,300 subjects provided by 6 global collaborators. A de-identified subject ID, COVID-19 status, age in years and sex were almost always included in the sample metadata.

Points the paper makes about the study in general: The amount of clinical and demographic metadata varied by source and participant and was provided uncurated.

The source is a woman in her 70s with acute or convalescent COVID-19. The sequencing sample was made of peripheral blood.

DNA sequence: TGCGCCAGCAAGTTAGGACTAGCGAGTAATGAGCAGTTCTTC. This translates into CASKLGLASNEQFF. The chain joins TRBV5-1 to TRBJ2-1, and 9 bases in between align with TRBD2. Per the germline V gene, SGHRS is the CDR1 and YFSETQ is the CDR2. V is trimmed back by 6 bases and J by 7 bases, and the junction contains 8 bases that no gene match accounts for. Spanning cysteine to phenylalanine, the CDR3 consists of 14 amino acids. Just CDR3 DNA is preserved here, 42 bases in frame from base 1.